Listed here is a single T cell receptor (beta chain). What it recognizes is unknown. One end of the junction fails to match germline, which may point to a read error. The data were taken from a study of T cell repertoires in cytomegalovirus infection. The CDR3 loop spans 11 amino acids. Whole-study findings and limits: CMV-specific HLA-C-restricted TCR beta clonotypes dominated the ex vivo response.

TCRdb passed the reads through MiXCR, listing each CDR3 protein once. This table holds approximately 730,000 distinct CDR3 sequences, around 35% found once. This TCR was recovered from a human donor in good health (CMV status not recorded). Some clones in this sample may be carry-over from other donors' samples. Sequenced here: cultured PBMCs, sampled from culture after CMV antigen stimulation. The J gene is TRBJ2-7, the V gene TRBV12-3 or TRBV12-4; D is perhaps TRBD2 (6 bases). The CDR3 DNA follows: TGTGCCAGCAGTGCCTCGGCGGGACTCCCCTTC. Amino acid sequence: CASSASAGLPF.